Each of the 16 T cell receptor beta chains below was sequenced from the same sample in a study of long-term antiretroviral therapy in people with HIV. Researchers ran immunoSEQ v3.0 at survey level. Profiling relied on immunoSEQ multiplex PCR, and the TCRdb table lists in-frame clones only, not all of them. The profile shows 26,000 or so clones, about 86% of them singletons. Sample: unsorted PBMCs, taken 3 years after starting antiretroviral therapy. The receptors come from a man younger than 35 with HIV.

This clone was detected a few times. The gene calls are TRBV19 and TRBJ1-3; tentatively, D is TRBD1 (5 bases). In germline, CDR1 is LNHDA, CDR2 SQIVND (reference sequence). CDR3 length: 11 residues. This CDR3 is CAGLSGNTIYF. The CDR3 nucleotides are TGTGCGGGACTCTCTGGAAACACCATATATTTT.

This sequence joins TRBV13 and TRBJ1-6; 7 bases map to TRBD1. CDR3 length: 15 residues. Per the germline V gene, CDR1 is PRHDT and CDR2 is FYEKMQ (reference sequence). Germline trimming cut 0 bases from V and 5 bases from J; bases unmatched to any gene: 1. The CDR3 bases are TGTGCCAGCAGCTTAGGCGACAGGGATAATTCACCCCTCCACTTT. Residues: CASSLGDRDNSPLHF.

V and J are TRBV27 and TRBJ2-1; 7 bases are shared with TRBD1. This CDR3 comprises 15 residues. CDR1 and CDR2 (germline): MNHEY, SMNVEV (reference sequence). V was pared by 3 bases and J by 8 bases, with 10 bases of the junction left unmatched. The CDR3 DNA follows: TGTGCCAGCAGTTTTTGGGACAGTGGGATCGATGAGCAGTTCTTC. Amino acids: CASSFWDSGIDEQFF.

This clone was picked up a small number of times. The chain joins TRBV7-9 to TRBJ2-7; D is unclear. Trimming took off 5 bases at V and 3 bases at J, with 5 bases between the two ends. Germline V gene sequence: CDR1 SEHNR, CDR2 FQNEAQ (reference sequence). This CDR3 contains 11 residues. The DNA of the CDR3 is TGTGCCAGCAGCGCATACTACGAGCAGTACGTC. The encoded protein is CASSAYYEQYV.

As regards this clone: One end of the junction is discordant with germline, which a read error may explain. The CDR3 nucleotides are TGTGCCAGCAGCCTAGCAGGACAGGGTGAATACGAGCAGTACTTC. Encoded protein: CASSLAGQGEYEQYF. The chain couples TRBV7-9 to TRBJ2-7, with 8 positions matching TRBD1. This CDR3 is 15 amino acids long. Per the germline V gene, CDR1 is SEHNR and CDR2 is FQNEAQ (reference sequence).

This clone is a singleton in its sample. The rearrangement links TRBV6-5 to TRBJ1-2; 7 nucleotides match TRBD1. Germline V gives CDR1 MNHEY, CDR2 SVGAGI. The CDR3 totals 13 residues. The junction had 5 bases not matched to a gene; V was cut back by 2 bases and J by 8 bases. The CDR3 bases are TGTGCCAGCAGTTACGGGAACAGGGGAGGCTACACCTTC. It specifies CASSYGNRGGYTF.

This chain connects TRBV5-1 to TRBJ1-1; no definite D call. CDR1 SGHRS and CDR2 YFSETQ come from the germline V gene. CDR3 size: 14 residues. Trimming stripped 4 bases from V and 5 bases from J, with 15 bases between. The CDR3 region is CASSPDPGRTEAFF. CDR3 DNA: TGCGCCAGCAGCCCTGATCCGGGAAGAACTGAAGCTTTCTTT.

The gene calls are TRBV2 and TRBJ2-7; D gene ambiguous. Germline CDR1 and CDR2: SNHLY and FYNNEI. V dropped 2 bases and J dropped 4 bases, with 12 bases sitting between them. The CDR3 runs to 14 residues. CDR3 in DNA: TGTGCCAGCAGTGAACACAGTTCAAGTTACGAGCAGTACTTC. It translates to CASSEHSSSYEQYF.

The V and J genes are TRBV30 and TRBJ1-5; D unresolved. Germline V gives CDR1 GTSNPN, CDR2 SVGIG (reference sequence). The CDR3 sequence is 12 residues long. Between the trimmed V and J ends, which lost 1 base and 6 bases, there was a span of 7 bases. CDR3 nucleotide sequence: TGTGCCTGGAGTGGGAAAAGTCAGCCCCAGCATTTT. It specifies CAWSGKSQPQHF.

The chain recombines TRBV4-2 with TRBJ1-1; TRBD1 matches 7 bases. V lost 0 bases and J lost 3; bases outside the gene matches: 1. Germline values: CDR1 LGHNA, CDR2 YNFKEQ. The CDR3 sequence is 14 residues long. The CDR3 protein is CASSQDRGDTEAFF. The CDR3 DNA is TGTGCCAGCAGCCAAGACAGGGGGGACACTGAAGCTTTCTTT.

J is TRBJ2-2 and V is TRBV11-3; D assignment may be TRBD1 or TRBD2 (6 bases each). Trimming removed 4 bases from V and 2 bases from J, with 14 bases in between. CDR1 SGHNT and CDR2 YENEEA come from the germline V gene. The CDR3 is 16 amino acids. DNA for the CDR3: TGTGCCAGCAGCTCGGGGGCCCATCCTAACACCGGGGAGCTGTTTTTT. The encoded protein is CASSSGAHPNTGELFF.

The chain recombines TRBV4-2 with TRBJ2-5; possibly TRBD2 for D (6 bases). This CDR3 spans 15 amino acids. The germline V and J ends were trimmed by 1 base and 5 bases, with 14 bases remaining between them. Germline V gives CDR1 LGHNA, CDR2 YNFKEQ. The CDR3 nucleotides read TGTGCCAGCAGCCAAGGGGTAGGGGACTCGGAGACCCAGTACTTC. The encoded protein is CASSQGVGDSETQYF.

The chain's CDR3 is CSVAGVNTGELFF. Written as DNA, the CDR3 is TGCAGCGTTGCAGGTGTGAACACCGGGGAGCTGTTTTTT. V gene TRBV29-1 combines with J gene TRBJ2-2, with unresolved D. V was pared by 4 bases and J by 1 base, with 7 bases between. Germline V CDR1 and CDR2: SQVTM, ANQGSEA. The CDR3 length is 13 residues.

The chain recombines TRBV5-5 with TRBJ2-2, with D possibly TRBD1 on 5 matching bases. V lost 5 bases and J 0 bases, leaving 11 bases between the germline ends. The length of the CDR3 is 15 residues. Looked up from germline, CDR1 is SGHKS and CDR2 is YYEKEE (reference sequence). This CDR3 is CASRARGSNTGELFF. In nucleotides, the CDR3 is TGTGCCAGCAGGGCAAGGGGATCGAACACCGGGGAGCTGTTTTTT. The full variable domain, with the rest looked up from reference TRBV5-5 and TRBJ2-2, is DAGVTQSPTHLIKTRGQQVTLRCSPISGHKSVSWYQQVLGQGPQFIFQYYEKEERGRGNFPDRFSARQFPNYSSELNVNALLLGDSALYLCASRARGSNTGELFFGEGSRLTVL.

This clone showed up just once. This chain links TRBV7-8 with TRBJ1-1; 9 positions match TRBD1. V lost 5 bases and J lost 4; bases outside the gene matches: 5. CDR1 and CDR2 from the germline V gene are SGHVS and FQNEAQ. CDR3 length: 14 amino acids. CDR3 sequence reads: CASSPQGAGTEAFF. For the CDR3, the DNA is TGTGCCAGCAGCCCACAGGGGGCCGGCACTGAAGCTTTCTTT.

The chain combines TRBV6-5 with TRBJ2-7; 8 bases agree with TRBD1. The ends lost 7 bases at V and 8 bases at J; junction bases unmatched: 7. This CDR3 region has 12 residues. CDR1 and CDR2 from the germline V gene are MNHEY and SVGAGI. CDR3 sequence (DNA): TGTGCCAGCAATCTACAGGGGGAGAAGCAGTACTTC. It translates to CASNLQGEKQYF.